What follows are 22 T cell receptor beta chains derived from one specimen sequenced in a study of T-cell reconstitution after alpha-beta-depleted transplantation in children. Unique molecular identifiers were used in preparing the TCRbeta library. A single record per CDR3 protein comes from TCRdb applying MiXCR to the PCR reads. The sample shows 200,000 to 300,000 distinct CDR3 sequences, around 25% of them seen only once. Sequenced material: PBMCs, taken before TCRalphabeta/CD19-depleted stem cell transplant. These receptors were collected from a girl aged 2-15 years with Fanconi anemia, due to receive a stem cell transplant.

This clonotype was observed at least ten times. V and J are TRBV29-1 and TRBJ2-3; 7 bases align to TRBD2. There are 14 residues in the CDR3. Germline CDR1 is SQVTM and CDR2 is ANQGSEA. The V segment lost 4 bases and the J segment 2 bases; nucleotides outside the gene matches: 6. In DNA form, the CDR3 reads TGCAGCGTTGCTAGCGGAACAACCACAGATACGCAGTATTTT. Translating it yields CSVASGTTTDTQYF.

This chain uses TRBV20-1 with TRBJ2-3; D not resolved. Germline-derived CDR1 and CDR2 are DFQATT and SNEGSKA (reference sequence). The CDR3 totals 9 residues. DNA of the CDR3: TGCAGCCACACAGATACGCAGTATTTT. Amino acids: CSHTDTQYF.

The gene calls are TRBV5-1 and TRBJ2-3, with D unclear. Per germline, CDR1 SGHRS and CDR2 YFSETQ. V lost 4 bases and J lost 5, with 23 bases in between. This CDR3 spans 17 amino acids. CDR3 DNA sequence: TGCGCCAGCAGCCTACAAGTAAGGTCTCGAGGTGTAGATACGCAGTATTTT. Protein sequence: CASSLQVRSRGVDTQYF.

This clonotype has ten or more counts. This chain connects TRBV12-3 or TRBV12-4 to TRBJ2-7, with D perhaps TRBD1 or TRBD2 (7 bases each). V shed 5 bases and J shed 4 bases, with 12 bases lying between them. CDR3 length equals 13 residues. The CDR3, as DNA: TGTGCCAGCAGTCCTCAGGGGGGGTACGAGCAGTACTTC. It encodes CASSPQGGYEQYF.

This clonotype was seen only a few times. The chain employs TRBV7-9 and TRBJ2-4; D uncertain. The CDR3 extends over 11 amino acids. The germline V gene encodes CDR1 SEHNR and CDR2 FQNEAQ (reference sequence). Trimming cost V 5 bases and J 7 bases, with 6 bases left between them. The CDR3 sequence: CASSQFNIQYF. The CDR3 DNA sequence: TGTGCCAGCAGCCAGTTTAACATTCAGTACTTC.

This chain links TRBV20-1 with TRBJ2-3; 12 bases fit TRBD1. The CDR3 covers 16 residues. In germline, CDR1 is DFQATT, CDR2 SNEGSKA (reference sequence). V lost 5 bases and J lost 6; bases outside the gene matches: 12. The CDR3 sequence: CSAPRRDRGRVDTQYF. The CDR3 DNA follows: TGCAGTGCTCCTAGGCGGGACAGGGGGCGCGTGGATACGCAGTATTTT.

This clonotype has ten or more counts. This chain connects TRBV20-1 to TRBJ2-1, with 13 positions matching TRBD2. Losses at the gene ends were 8 bases for V and 6 bases for J; bases not matched to a gene: 4. The CDR3 is 13 residues long. CDR1 is DFQATT, CDR2 SNEGSKA, per germline (reference sequence). The CDR3 nucleotides read TGCAGTACGCGACTAGCGGGGGGCAATGAGCAGTTCTTC. Its translation is CSTRLAGGNEQFF.

The V gene is TRBV29-1, the J gene TRBJ2-7; TRBD2 is a possible D gene (6 bases). Germline V gives CDR1 SQVTM, CDR2 ANQGSEA. This CDR3 is built from 14 residues. With 4 bases removed from V and 4 bases from J, the gap between germline ends came to 17 bases. The CDR3 bases are TGCAGCGTTGCGGAGGGCCCCAGACATTACGAGCAGTACTTC. Encoded protein: CSVAEGPRHYEQYF.

Here the CDR3 DNA reads TGCAGTGCTAGTTACAGGGGCGCGGTTCAGCCCCAGCATTTT. This sequence encodes CSASYRGAVQPQHF. V and J are TRBV20-1 and TRBJ1-5; the match to TRBD1 covers 7 bases. V lost 3 bases to trimming and J lost 6 bases; unmatched junction nucleotides: 8. Germline values: CDR1 DFQATT, CDR2 SNEGSKA (reference sequence). This CDR3 comprises 14 residues.

A few counts support this clonotype. The V call is TRBV7-6, the J call TRBJ2-1; no clear D. The CDR3 runs to 13 residues. CDR1 and CDR2 from the germline V gene are SGHVS and FNYEAQ. V was clipped by 4 bases and J by 6 bases, with 10 bases between them. The DNA of the CDR3 is TGTGCCAGCAGCTATACTATGTTCAATGAGCAGTTCTTC. Amino acid sequence: CASSYTMFNEQFF.

This clonotype has a handful of counts. This rearrangement joins TRBV4-1 to TRBJ2-2; D perhaps matches TRBD2 (5 bases). V dropped 4 bases and J dropped 8 bases, with 14 bases sitting between them. Germline loops: CDR1 MGHRA, CDR2 YSYEKL. This CDR3 comprises 14 residues. The CDR3 DNA is TGCGCCAGCAGCCCCCGAACTAGGAGGGGGGAGCTGTTTTTT. Its translation is CASSPRTRRGELFF.

The chain recombines TRBV10-1 with TRBJ1-5, with unresolved D. With 2 bases removed from V and 0 bases from J, the gap between germline ends came to 2 bases. The CDR3 has 13 amino acids. Germline V lookup: CDR1 WNHNN, CDR2 SYGVQD (reference sequence). CDR3 nucleotide sequence: TGCGCCAGCAGTGAGAATAGCAATCAGCCCCAGCATTTT. It yields the protein CASSENSNQPQHF.

This clonotype was counted ten times or more. The chain links TRBV29-1 to TRBJ2-7, with D possibly being TRBD1 (5 bases). CDR1 and CDR2 (germline): SQVTM, ANQGSEA. CDR3 length equals 14 residues. V lost 1 base and J 5 bases, leaving 15 bases between the germline ends. CDR3 nucleotide sequence: TGCAGCGTTGAAGTCAACGGCAGGGATCACGAGCAGTACTTC. This sequence encodes CSVEVNGRDHEQYF.

The V gene is TRBV20-1, the J gene TRBJ2-7, with a tentative D call TRBD1 (6 bases). V was pared by 7 bases and J by 0 bases, with 10 bases between. CDR3 length: 12 residues. CDR1 is DFQATT and CDR2 is SNEGSKA in the germline V gene (reference sequence). Here the CDR3 reads CSVGASSYEQYF. The CDR3 DNA follows: TGCAGTGTGGGGGCCTCCTCCTACGAGCAGTACTTC.

V usage is TRBV5-1 and J usage is TRBJ2-1; possibly TRBD2 for D (6 bases). Trimming cost V 3 bases and J 5 bases, with 15 bases left between them. The CDR3 has 15 amino acids. Germline V gene data show CDR1 as SGHRS and CDR2 as YFSETQ. CDR3 nucleotides: TGCGCCAGCAGCTCGTGGACTATCTTCGACAATGAGCAGTTCTTC. Encoded protein: CASSSWTIFDNEQFF.

J is TRBJ2-7 and V is TRBV20-1, with D possibly matching TRBD2 (5 bases). The V gene lost 0 bases and the J gene lost 1 base, with 10 bases spanning the gap. In germline, CDR1 is DFQATT, CDR2 SNEGSKA (reference sequence). The CDR3 totals 14 residues. The CDR3 here is CSARDQGLSYEQYF. The CDR3 DNA follows: TGCAGTGCTAGAGATCAAGGACTTTCCTACGAGCAGTACTTC.

The chain links TRBV28 to TRBJ2-1; 8 bases fit TRBD1. Germline-derived CDR1 and CDR2 are MDHEN and SYDVKM. CDR3 length: 14 residues. With V trimmed by 7 bases and J by 4 bases, 6 bases remained unmatched. Here the CDR3 reads CASMDRDIYNEQFF. The CDR3, as DNA: TGTGCCAGCATGGACAGGGATATATACAATGAGCAGTTCTTC.

This clonotype was observed a handful of times. The V and J genes are TRBV5-1 and TRBJ2-7; maybe TRBD2 (6 bases). Trimming pared 0 bases from V and 2 bases from J, leaving 9 bases between. The CDR3 runs 14 residues. Germline V CDR1 and CDR2: SGHRS, YFSETQ. The CDR3 DNA follows: TGCGCCAGCAGCTTGGTTCGGGGGACCTACGAGCAGTACTTC. Residues: CASSLVRGTYEQYF.

The genes are TRBV28 and TRBJ2-7, with 9 positions matching TRBD1. The CDR3 has 13 residues. The trim removed 8 bases at V and 5 bases at J, leaving 7 bases unmatched. CDR1 and CDR2 from the germline V gene are MDHEN and SYDVKM. The CDR3 nucleotides are TGTGCCAGCGAAGGGACAGGGAGGGACGAGCAGTACTTC. It encodes CASEGTGRDEQYF.

This clonotype was counted ten times or more. The chain is built from TRBV12-3 or TRBV12-4 and TRBJ2-5; no firm D call. Trimming shortened V by 6 bases and J by 5 bases, and 13 bases separated the two germline ends. The CDR3 is made up of 13 amino acids. The CDR3 DNA is TGTGCCAGCAGGGCGGATTTGATCGAGACCCAGTACTTC. Its protein product is CASRADLIETQYF.

This clonotype was seen many times. CDR3 bases: TGTGCCAGCAGTGGCCTTGCCGGGACAGGGCACGAGCAGTACTTC. Translation: CASSGLAGTGHEQYF. The genes are TRBV6-1 and TRBJ2-7; 9 bases are shared with TRBD1. Germline V gives CDR1 MNHNS, CDR2 SASEGT. V trimming: 4 bases; J trimming: 5 bases; junction bases outside the gene matches: 9. The CDR3 length is 15 residues.

This clonotype occurred a few times. The junction departs from germline at one end; a sequencing error may be responsible. The chain uses TRBV7-9 and TRBJ2-7; D gene unclear. The length of the CDR3 is 14 residues. Germline CDR1 is SEHNR and CDR2 is FQNEAQ (reference sequence). CDR3 region: CASSPTLSLYGQYF. Here the CDR3 DNA reads TGTGCCAGCAGTCCAACCCTCAGCCTCTACGGGCAGTACTTC.